The TCR beta chain under discussion was sequenced for a study of blood T cell repertoires in COVID-19. Across the study: Nucleic acid was either cDNA or gDNA, and it came from T cells, B-cell-depleted T cells, or PBMCs.

The CDR3 loop spans 11 amino acids. V was pared by 5 bases and J by 2 bases, with 4 bases between. From germline, CDR1 is MNHEY and CDR2 SVGAGI. Methods used by the authors: Estimation of nucleated cell counts relied on the amplification of reference gene primers. Repertoires were generated with immunoSEQ multiplex PCR, while TCRdb's copy carries only in-frame clones and drops some. V and J calls and clone size follow that table, whereas D and trimming were derived from the DNA. The sample includes approximately 330,000 clones, roughly 89% of them seen just once. This clone showed up just a few times. Enrolment of Seattle patients took place during active infection, and they were followed longitudinally.

Sequenced input: peripheral blood. The chain recombines TRBV6-5 with TRBJ2-7; no definite D call. The origin of this receptor is a man aged 25 to 40 with COVID-19, enrolled during active disease. For the CDR3, the DNA is TGTGCCAGCAGTCAAACCTACGAGCAGTACTTC. Amino acids: CASSQTYEQYF.